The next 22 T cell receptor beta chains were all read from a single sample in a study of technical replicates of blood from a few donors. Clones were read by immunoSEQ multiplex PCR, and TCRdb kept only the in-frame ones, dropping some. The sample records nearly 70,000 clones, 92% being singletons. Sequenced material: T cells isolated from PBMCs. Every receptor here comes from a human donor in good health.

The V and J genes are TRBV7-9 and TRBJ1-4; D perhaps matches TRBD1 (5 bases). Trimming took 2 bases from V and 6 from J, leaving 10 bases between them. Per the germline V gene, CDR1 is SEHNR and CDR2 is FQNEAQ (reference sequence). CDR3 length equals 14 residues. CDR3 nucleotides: TGTGCCAGCAGCTTATACAGGAATGATGAAAAACTGTTTTTT. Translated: CASSLYRNDEKLFF.

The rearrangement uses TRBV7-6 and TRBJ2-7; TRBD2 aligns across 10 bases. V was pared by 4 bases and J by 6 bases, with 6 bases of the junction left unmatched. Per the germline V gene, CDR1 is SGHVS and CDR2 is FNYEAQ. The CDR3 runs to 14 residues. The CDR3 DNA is TGTGCCAGCAGCTCCAGCGGGAGGGCCGGCGAGCAGTACTTC. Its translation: CASSSSGRAGEQYF.

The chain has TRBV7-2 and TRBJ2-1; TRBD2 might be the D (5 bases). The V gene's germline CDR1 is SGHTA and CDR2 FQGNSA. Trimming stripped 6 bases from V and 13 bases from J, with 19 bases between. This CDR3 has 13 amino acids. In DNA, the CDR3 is TGTGCCAGCAGACCCAGTTTGAGGGTTATACAGTTCTTC. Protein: CASRPSLRVIQFF. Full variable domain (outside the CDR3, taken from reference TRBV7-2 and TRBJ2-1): GAGVSQSPSNKVTEKGKDVELRCDPISGHTALYWYRQSLGQGLEFLIYFQGNSAPDKSGLPSDRFSAERTGGSVSTLTIQRTQQEDSAVYLCASRPSLRVIQFFGPGTRLTVL.

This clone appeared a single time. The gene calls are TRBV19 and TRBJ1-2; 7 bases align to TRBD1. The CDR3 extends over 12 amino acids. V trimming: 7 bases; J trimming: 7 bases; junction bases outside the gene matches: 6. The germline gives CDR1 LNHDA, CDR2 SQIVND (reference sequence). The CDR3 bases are TGTGCCAGTAATCGACAGGGATCTGGCTACACCTTC. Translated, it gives CASNRQGSGYTF.

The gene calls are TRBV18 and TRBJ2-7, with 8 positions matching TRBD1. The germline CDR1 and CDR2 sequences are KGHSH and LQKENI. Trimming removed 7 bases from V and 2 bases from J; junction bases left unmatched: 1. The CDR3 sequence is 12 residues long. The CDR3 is CASLGQAYEQYF. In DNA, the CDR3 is TGTGCCAGCTTGGGACAGGCCTACGAGCAGTACTTC.

The DNA for the CDR3 is TGTGCCAGCAGCTTATACAGGGTGGGTACTGAAGCTTTCTTT. Its translation: CASSLYRVGTEAFF. J is TRBJ1-1 and V is TRBV7-9; tentatively, D is TRBD1 (6 bases). From germline, CDR1 is SEHNR and CDR2 FQNEAQ (reference sequence). This CDR3 is built from 14 residues. The V gene lost 2 bases and the J gene lost 5 bases, with 12 bases spanning the gap.

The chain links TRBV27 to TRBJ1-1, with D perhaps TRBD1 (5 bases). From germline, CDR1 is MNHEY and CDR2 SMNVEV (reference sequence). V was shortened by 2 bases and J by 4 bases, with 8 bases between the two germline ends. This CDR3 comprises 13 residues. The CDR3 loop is CASSLGRATEAFF. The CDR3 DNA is TGTGCCAGCAGTTTAGGCAGGGCCACTGAAGCTTTCTTT.

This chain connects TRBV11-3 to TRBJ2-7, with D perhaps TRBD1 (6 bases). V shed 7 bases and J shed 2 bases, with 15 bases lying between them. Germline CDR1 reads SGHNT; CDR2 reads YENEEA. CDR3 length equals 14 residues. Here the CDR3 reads CASMERTEPYEQYF. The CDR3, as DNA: TGTGCCAGCATGGAAAGGACAGAACCCTACGAGCAGTACTTC.

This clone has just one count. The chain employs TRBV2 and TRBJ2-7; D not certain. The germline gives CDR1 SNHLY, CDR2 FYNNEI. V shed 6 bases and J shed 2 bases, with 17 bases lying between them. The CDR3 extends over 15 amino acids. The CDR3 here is CASSPLQLNAYEQYF. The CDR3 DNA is TGTGCCAGCAGCCCATTACAGCTGAACGCCTACGAGCAGTACTTC.

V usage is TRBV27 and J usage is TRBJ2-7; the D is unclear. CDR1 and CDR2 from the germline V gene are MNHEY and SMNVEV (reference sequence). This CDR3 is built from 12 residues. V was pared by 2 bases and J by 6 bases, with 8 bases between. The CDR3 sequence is CASSLGSGEQYF. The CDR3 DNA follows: TGTGCCAGCAGTTTAGGGTCAGGCGAGCAGTACTTC.

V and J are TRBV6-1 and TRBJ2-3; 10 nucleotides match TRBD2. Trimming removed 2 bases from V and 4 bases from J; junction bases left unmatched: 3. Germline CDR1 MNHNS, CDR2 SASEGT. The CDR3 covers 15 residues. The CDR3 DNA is TGTGCCAGCAGTGAAAAAGCGGGAGGGCCAGATACGCAGTATTTT. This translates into CASSEKAGGPDTQYF.

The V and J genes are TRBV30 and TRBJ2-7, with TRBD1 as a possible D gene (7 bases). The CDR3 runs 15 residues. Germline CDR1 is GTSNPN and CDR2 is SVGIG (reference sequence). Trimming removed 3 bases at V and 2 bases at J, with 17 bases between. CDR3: CAWSLLRGTPYEQYF. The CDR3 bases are TGTGCCTGGAGCCTACTCAGGGGGACTCCCTACGAGCAGTACTTC. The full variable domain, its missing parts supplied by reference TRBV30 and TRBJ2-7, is SQTIHQWPATLVQPVGSPLSLECTVEGTSNPNLYWYRQAAGRGLQLLFYSVGIGQISSEVPQNLSASRPQDRQFILSSKKLLLSDSGFYLCAWSLLRGTPYEQYFGPGTRLTVT.

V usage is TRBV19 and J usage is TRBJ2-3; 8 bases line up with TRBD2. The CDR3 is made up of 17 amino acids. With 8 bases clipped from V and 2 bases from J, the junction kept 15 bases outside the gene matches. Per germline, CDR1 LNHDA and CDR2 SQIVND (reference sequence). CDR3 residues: CASGLGPGLADTDTQYF. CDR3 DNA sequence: TGTGCCAGTGGTTTAGGCCCCGGACTAGCAGACACAGATACGCAGTATTTT.

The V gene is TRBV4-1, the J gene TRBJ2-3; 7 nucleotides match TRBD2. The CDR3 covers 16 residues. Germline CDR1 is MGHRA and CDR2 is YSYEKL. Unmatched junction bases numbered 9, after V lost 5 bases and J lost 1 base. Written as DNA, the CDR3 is TGCGCCAGCAGCGACACTAGCGAGGGACGCACAGATACGCAGTATTTT. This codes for CASSDTSEGRTDTQYF.

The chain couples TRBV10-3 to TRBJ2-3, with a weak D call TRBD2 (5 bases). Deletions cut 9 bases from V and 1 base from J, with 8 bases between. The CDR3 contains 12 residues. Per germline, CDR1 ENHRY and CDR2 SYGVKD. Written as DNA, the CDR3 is TGTGCCATATACGGGGGCACAGATACGCAGTATTTT. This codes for CAIYGGTDTQYF.

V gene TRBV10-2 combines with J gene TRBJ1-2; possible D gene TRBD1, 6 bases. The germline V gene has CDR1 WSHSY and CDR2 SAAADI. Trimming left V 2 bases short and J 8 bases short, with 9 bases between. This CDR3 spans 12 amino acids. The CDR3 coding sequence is TGCGCCAGCAGTGAGCGGACAGACGGCTACACCTTC. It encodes CASSERTDGYTF.

Here the CDR3 reads CASSNQQGASTDTQYF. CDR3 bases: TGTGCCAGCAGCAACCAACAGGGGGCGAGCACAGATACGCAGTATTTT. The genes are TRBV6-4 and TRBJ2-3, with 9 bases lining up with TRBD1. The CDR3 covers 16 residues. V trimming: 6 bases; J trimming: 0 bases; junction bases outside the gene matches: 7. Germline CDR1 is MRHNA and CDR2 is SNTAGT.

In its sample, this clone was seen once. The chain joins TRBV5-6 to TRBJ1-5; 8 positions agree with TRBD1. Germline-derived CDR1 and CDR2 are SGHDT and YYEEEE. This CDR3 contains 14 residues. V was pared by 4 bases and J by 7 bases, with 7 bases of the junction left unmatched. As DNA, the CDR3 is TGTGCCAGCAGCAGGACAGGGCAAGGGCAGCCCCAGCATTTT. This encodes CASSRTGQGQPQHF.

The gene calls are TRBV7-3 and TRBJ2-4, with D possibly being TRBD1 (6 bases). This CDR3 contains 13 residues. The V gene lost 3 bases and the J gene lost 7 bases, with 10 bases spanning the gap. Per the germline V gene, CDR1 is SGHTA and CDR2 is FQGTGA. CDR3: CASSFQQGNIQYF. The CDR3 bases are TGTGCCAGCAGCTTCCAACAGGGTAACATTCAGTACTTC. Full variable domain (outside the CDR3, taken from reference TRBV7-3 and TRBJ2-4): GAGVSQTPSNKVTEKGKYVELRCDPISGHTALYWYRQSLGQGPEFLIYFQGTGAADDSGLPNDRFFAVRPEGSVSTLKIQRTERGDSAVYLCASSFQQGNIQYFGAGTRLSVL.

As DNA, the CDR3 is TGTGCCAGTAGTATATCACGAGCCACCGGGGAGCTGTTTTTT. Its translation: CASSISRATGELFF. The rearrangement links TRBV19 to TRBJ2-2; D ambiguous. With 2 bases removed from V and 4 bases from J, the gap between germline ends came to 8 bases. Germline CDR1 reads LNHDA; CDR2 reads SQIVND (reference sequence). This CDR3 comprises 14 residues.

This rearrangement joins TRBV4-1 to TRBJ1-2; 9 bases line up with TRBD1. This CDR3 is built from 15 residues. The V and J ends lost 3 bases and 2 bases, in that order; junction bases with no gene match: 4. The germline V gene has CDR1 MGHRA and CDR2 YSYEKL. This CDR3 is CASSQGQGGNYGYTF. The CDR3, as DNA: TGCGCCAGCAGCCAGGGACAGGGCGGAAACTATGGCTACACCTTC.

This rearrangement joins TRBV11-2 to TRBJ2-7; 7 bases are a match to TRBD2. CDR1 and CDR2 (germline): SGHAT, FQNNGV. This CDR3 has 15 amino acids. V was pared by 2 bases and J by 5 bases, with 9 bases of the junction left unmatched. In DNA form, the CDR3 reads TGTGCCAGCAGCTTATGGGGGGAGGGCCTAAACGAGCAGTACTTC. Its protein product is CASSLWGEGLNEQYF.